The rows below give T cell receptor beta chains drawn from one sample of a study of shared clonotypes between healthy human individuals. The repertoire was sequenced with immunoSEQ multiplex PCR; TCRdb's copy has only in-frame clones and lacks some. This sample carries 1.5 million to 2.5 million clones, approximately 94% of them seen once, and the ten largest clones take less than 1.5%. Sequenced material: naive CD8+ T cells sorted from blood. Receptors were obtained from a man in his late teens or twenties in good health. CDR3s leave out the opening cysteine and the closing phenylalanine or tryptophan. Fields, in order: CDR3 protein, J gene, V gene.

CDR3 protein: ASSIGDMGTEAF
J gene: TRBJ1-1
V gene: TRBV19

CDR3 protein: ASTPDPGRAYTEAF
J gene: TRBJ1-1
V gene: TRBV5-1

CDR3 protein: ASSQVGMRGYT
J gene: TRBJ1-2
V gene: TRBV4-1

CDR3 protein: ASSVDPAGINEQY
J gene: TRBJ2-7
V gene: TRBV9

CDR3 protein: ASSDTYEQY
J gene: .
V gene: TRBV27

CDR3 protein: ASSEFGTTYNEQF
J gene: TRBJ2-1
V gene: TRBV25-1

CDR3 protein: ASSPPPGLVLYYEQY
J gene: TRBJ2-7
V gene: TRBV28

CDR3 protein: ASSSGPGGTIY
J gene: TRBJ1-3
V gene: TRBV7-9

CDR3 protein: ASSLTPGEAGSNQPQH
J gene: TRBJ1-5
V gene: TRBV7-9

CDR3 protein: ASSESYGGSYGYT
J gene: TRBJ1-2
V gene: TRBV9

CDR3 protein: ASGFDRGPEAF
J gene: TRBJ1-1
V gene: TRBV12-5

CDR3 protein: ASSLTDPGTYEQY
J gene: TRBJ2-7
V gene: TRBV11-2

CDR3 protein: ATSLTRGASYEQY
J gene: TRBJ2-7
V gene: TRBV15

CDR3 protein: ATSRDRSKETQY
J gene: TRBJ2-5
V gene: TRBV15

CDR3 protein: ASSPLPGQINTEAF
J gene: TRBJ1-1
V gene: TRBV19

CDR3 protein: ASSPDSSSGNTIY
J gene: TRBJ1-3
V gene: TRBV5-1

CDR3 protein: ASSPLGDIGDYGYT
J gene: TRBJ1-2
V gene: TRBV28

CDR3 protein: ASSYSPDTGELF
J gene: TRBJ2-2
V gene: TRBV6-6

CDR3 protein: ASRTGTRIDTQY
J gene: TRBJ2-3
V gene: TRBV28

CDR3 protein: ASSLILSYEQY
J gene: TRBJ2-7
V gene: TRBV5-6

CDR3 protein: ASSTQWNSEAF
J gene: TRBJ1-1
V gene: TRBV6-5

CDR3 protein: ASSFQTGTSTDTQY
J gene: TRBJ2-3
V gene: TRBV27

CDR3 protein: ASSVAGNYGYT
J gene: TRBJ1-2
V gene: TRBV9

CDR3 protein: ASSLYSGEGDTQY
J gene: TRBJ2-3
V gene: TRBV9

CDR3 protein: ASSFRDRSYEQY
J gene: TRBJ2-7
V gene: TRBV7-9

CDR3 protein: ASRARGANEQF
J gene: TRBJ2-1
V gene: TRBV11-2

CDR3 protein: ASSPAAGELF
J gene: TRBJ2-2
V gene: TRBV6-1

CDR3 protein: ASSGTGSSGLPYEQY
J gene: TRBJ2-7
V gene: TRBV7-8

CDR3 protein: ASTSGTSGIWTQY
J gene: TRBJ2-5
V gene: TRBV6-5

CDR3 protein: ASSPPYGTGELF
J gene: TRBJ2-2
V gene: TRBV4-1

CDR3 protein: ASSEPRTGGSYEQY
J gene: TRBJ2-7
V gene: TRBV10-2

CDR3 protein: ASSLLETQY
J gene: TRBJ2-5
V gene: TRBV7-8

CDR3 protein: ASSLGQPQH
J gene: TRBJ1-5
V gene: TRBV5-8

CDR3 protein: ASSQGVYEQY
J gene: TRBJ2-7
V gene: TRBV4-1

CDR3 protein: ASSLALVSYEQY
J gene: TRBJ2-7
V gene: TRBV5-1

CDR3 protein: ASSLGTVEQF
J gene: TRBJ2-1
V gene: TRBV14

CDR3 protein: AQGWPEAF
J gene: TRBJ1-1
V gene: TRBV30

CDR3 protein: ASSEQGGGDNQPQH
J gene: TRBJ1-5
V gene: TRBV6-1

CDR3 protein: ASSQDNGLNQPQH
J gene: TRBJ1-5
V gene: TRBV14

CDR3 protein: ASSLAGVAYEQY
J gene: TRBJ2-7
V gene: TRBV2

CDR3 protein: ASPRTRRNTEAF
J gene: TRBJ1-1
V gene: TRBV2

CDR3 protein: ASSPQMDYEQY
J gene: TRBJ2-7
V gene: TRBV13

CDR3 protein: ASSLGDSGRASTDTQY
J gene: TRBJ2-3
V gene: TRBV11-2

CDR3 protein: ASSKQCLELHNQPQH
J gene: TRBJ1-5
V gene: TRBV21-1

CDR3 protein: ASSPPEAGPYNEQF
J gene: TRBJ2-1
V gene: TRBV6-6